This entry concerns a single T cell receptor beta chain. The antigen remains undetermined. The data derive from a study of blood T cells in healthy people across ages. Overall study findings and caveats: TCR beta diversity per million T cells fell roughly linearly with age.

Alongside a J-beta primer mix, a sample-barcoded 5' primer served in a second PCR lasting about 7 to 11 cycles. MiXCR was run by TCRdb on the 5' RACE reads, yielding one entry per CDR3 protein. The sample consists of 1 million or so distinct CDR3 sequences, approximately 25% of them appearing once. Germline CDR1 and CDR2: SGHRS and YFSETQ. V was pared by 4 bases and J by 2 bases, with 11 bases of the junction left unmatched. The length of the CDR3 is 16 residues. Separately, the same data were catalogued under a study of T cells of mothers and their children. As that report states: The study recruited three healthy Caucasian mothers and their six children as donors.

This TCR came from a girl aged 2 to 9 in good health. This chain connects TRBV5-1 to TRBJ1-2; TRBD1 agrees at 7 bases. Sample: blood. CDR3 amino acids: CASSPTPGQINYGYTF. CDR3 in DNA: TGCGCCAGCAGCCCCACCCCGGGACAGATAAACTATGGCTACACCTTC.